The clone carrying this T cell receptor (beta chain) appeared once. This entry belongs to a study of blood T cell repertoires in COVID-19. Study-level background: From the United States, Italy and Spain came samples of acute and convalescent COVID-19.

The CDR3 has 13 amino acids. V lost 6 bases, J lost 4 bases, and 9 bases lay in between. Method: immunoSEQ multiplex PCR; TCRdb's copy keeps in-frame clones and lacks some. Here the sample spans about 260,000 clones, roughly 86% being singletons. The sequencing input was peripheral blood. The chain uses TRBV12-3 or TRBV12-4 and TRBJ1-4; D gene uncertain. The receptor comes from a man aged 18 to 35 with active or convalescent COVID-19. The CDR3 DNA is TGTGCCAGCAGGGCAGGCAATAATGAAAAACTGTTTTTT. It is translated as CASRAGNNEKLFF.